This T cell receptor (beta chain) was documented in a study of T-cell reconstitution after alpha-beta-depleted transplantation in children. General study results and limits: In some patients, recipient T cells and intrathymic progenitors surviving conditioning explained high day-60 diversity. Counts and diversity of T cells one year after transplant came mostly from newly produced T cells. Expanded graft clones, several hundred of them, were reportedly the source of alpha-beta T cells about two months after transplant.

As it was prepared, the TCRbeta library received unique molecular identifiers. In TCRdb, the PCR reads were re-called with MiXCR into one record per CDR3 protein. The sample has approximately 79,000 distinct CDR3 sequences, 18% seen once. This clonotype was picked up a small number of times. Its target is unknown. Trimming left V 0 bases short and J 4 bases short, with 13 bases between. CDR3 size: 15 residues. Per the germline V gene, CDR1 is MNHEY and CDR2 is SVGAGI. The rearrangement uses TRBV6-5 and TRBJ2-7, with D tentatively TRBD2 (6 bases). The origin of this receptor is a male patient between 2 and 9 years old who had a stem cell transplant for acute lymphoblastic leukemia, so the T cells may come from the graft donor. The sample was PBMCs, mostly from graft donor cells, taken 360 days after TCRalphabeta/CD19-depleted stem cell transplant. The CDR3 bases are TGTGCCAGCAGTTACTCCGGGACTCCCCTTTACGAGCAGTACTTC. Translated: CASSYSGTPLYEQYF.